Listed below are T cell receptor beta chains from one sample, sequenced in a study of blood T cell repertoires in COVID-19. The protocol was immunoSEQ multiplex PCR, while the TCRdb copy is restricted to in-frame clones and leaves out a portion. The sample lists 300,000 to 400,000 clones, roughly 90% seen once, with 3.5% to 4.5% in the top ten. Source material: peripheral blood. These TCRs come from a woman in her forties or fifties with active or convalescent COVID-19. Both conserved end residues are part of each CDR3. A D gene is named only where the DNA matches it firmly. Size values are once, few and many counts, or a class for expanded clones, and some rows have none.

size	length	V	D	J	DNA	CDR3
NA	14	TRBV5-1	TRBD1	TRBJ1-1	TGCGCCAGCAGCTGGACAGGGGTGAACACTGAAGCTTTCTTT	CASSWTGVNTEAFF
NA	11	TRBV10-3	NA	TRBJ2-1	TGTGCCATCAGGGATAACAGGGAGCAGTTCTTC	CAIRDNREQFF
NA	16	TRBV28	TRBD1	TRBJ2-7	TGTGCCAGCAGTCCCGGGGGACAGGGGGCTTTCTACGAGCAGTACTTC	CASSPGGQGAFYEQYF
NA	14	TRBV28	TRBD1	TRBJ1-5	TGTGCCAGCAGCCTCTGGACAGGGGATCAGCCCCAGCATTTT	CASSLWTGDQPQHF
NA	13	TRBV19	NA	TRBJ2-7	TGTGCCTCCAGCCAGACTAGCTCCTACGAGCAGTACTTC	CASSQTSSYEQYF
NA	17	TRBV4-1	TRBD2	TRBJ2-1	TGCGCCAGCAGCCAAGATGGGACTAGCGGGAGAGGCAATGAGCAGTTCTTC	CASSQDGTSGRGNEQFF
NA	13	TRBV18	NA	TRBJ1-2	TGTGCCAGCTCGGAGGACTTTAACTATGGCTACACCTTC	CASSEDFNYGYTF
NA	15	TRBV27	NA	TRBJ2-6	TGTGCCAGCAGTTTAATTAGCTCTGGGGCCAACGTCCTGACTTTC	CASSLISSGANVLTF
NA	16	TRBV7-6	TRBD2	TRBJ2-3	TGTGCCAGCAGCTTAGGGTCTAGCGGGGGGGCCGGCAAGCAGTATTTT	CASSLGSSGGAGKQYF
NA	11	TRBV12-3/TRBV12-4	TRBD1	TRBJ1-2	TGTGCCAGCAGCACAGGGGGCGGCTACACCTTC	CASSTGGGYTF
NA	18	TRBV28	NA	TRBJ1-4	TGTGCCAGCAGTTTTGGGGCAGGGAGGGAAGGATACCTGGGGAAACTGTTTTTT	CASSFGAGREGYLGKLFF
NA	11	TRBV21-1	NA	TRBJ2-7	TGTGCCAGCAGCAAGCGGTACGAGCAGTACTTC	CASSKRYEQYF
NA	13	TRBV12-3/TRBV12-4	NA	TRBJ1-1	TGTGCCAGCAGTCCCGGCGGTATCACTGAAGCTTTCTTT	CASSPGGITEAFF
NA	16	TRBV7-2	NA	TRBJ2-5	TGTGCCAGCAGCTTAGTTCGGTGGCTAGAACAAGAGACCCAGTACTTC	CASSLVRWLEQETQYF
NA	12	TRBV6-5	TRBD1	TRBJ2-3	TGTGCCAGCTCAGGGGGCTCAAATACGCAGTATTTT	CASSGGSNTQYF
few	17	TRBV30	NA	TRBJ1-5	TGTGCCTGGAGTGTACCGATCGGGGAGGGGACTACTCAGCCCCAGCATTTT	CAWSVPIGEGTTQPQHF
NA	15	TRBV27	TRBD2	TRBJ2-1	TGTGCCAGCAGTCATACTAGCGGGGGGCAGAATGAGCAGTTCTTC	CASSHTSGGQNEQFF
once	14	TRBV9	TRBD1	TRBJ1-1	TGTGCCAGCAGCCTTACAGGGGGGAACACTGAAGCTTTCTTT	CASSLTGGNTEAFF
once	14	TRBV18	TRBD1	TRBJ1-5	TGTGCCAGCTCACGGACAGGGGGCAGTCAGCCCCAGCATTTT	CASSRTGGSQPQHF
NA	15	TRBV3-1/TRBV3-2	NA	TRBJ1-2	TGTGCCAGCAGCCAAGATTTGGTCAGTCCGTCTGGCTACACCTTC	CASSQDLVSPSGYTF
NA	16	TRBV7-9	NA	TRBJ2-1	TGTGCCAGCAGCTTGGATAGCGGACGCTCCTACAATGAGCAGTTCTTC	CASSLDSGRSYNEQFF
NA	13	TRBV30	NA	TRBJ1-5	TGTGCCTGGACAGGAGGCTCCGATCAGCCCCAGCATTTT	CAWTGGSDQPQHF
NA	15	TRBV4-3	NA	TRBJ1-2	TGCGCCAGCAGCCAAGTCGCGGTAGCTAACTATGGCTACACCTTC	CASSQVAVANYGYTF
NA	18	TRBV4-2	NA	TRBJ1-6	TGTGCCAGCAGCCAAGATCTGAGCGGCAGCTCCTATAATTCACCCCTCCACTTT	CASSQDLSGSSYNSPLHF
many	15	TRBV7-9	TRBD1	TRBJ1-2	TGTGCCAGCATCCTATCCGGACAGGCTGACTATGGCTACACCTTC	CASILSGQADYGYTF
NA	14	TRBV29-1	NA	TRBJ1-5	TGCAGCGTTGTACCCGGGGGAAGCAATCAGCCCCAGCATTTT	CSVVPGGSNQPQHF
NA	12	TRBV12-5	TRBD2	TRBJ2-1	TGTGCTAGTGTCTTCGGGGGGAATGAGCAGTTCTTC	CASVFGGNEQFF
NA	13	TRBV7-6	TRBD1	TRBJ1-2	TGTGCCAGCAGCGGGGACAGGGCCTATGGCTACACCTTC	CASSGDRAYGYTF
NA	15	TRBV4-3	NA	TRBJ2-5	TGCGCCAGCAGCCCAGGAGGAAGGGGGCAAGAGACCCAGTACTTC	CASSPGGRGQETQYF
NA	17	TRBV19	TRBD2	TRBJ2-7	TGTGCCAGTAGTCTTCGTCTCCAAGCGGGACCCGCCTACGAGCAGTACTTC	CASSLRLQAGPAYEQYF
NA	15	TRBV5-1	NA	TRBJ1-1	TGCGCCAGCACTCTGACGCCGGGGGGGAACACTGAAGCTTTCTTT	CASTLTPGGNTEAFF
NA	17	TRBV7-5	NA	TRBJ1-5	TGTGCCAGAAGCGCAGGGGGGACAGGCGTTAGCAATCAGCCCCAGCATTTT	CARSAGGTGVSNQPQHF
NA	14	TRBV18	NA	TRBJ1-1	TGTGCCAGCTCACCACCGGAGGGGGGGGGTGAAGCTTTCTTT	CASSPPEGGGEAFF
few	16	TRBV6-5	NA	TRBJ1-1	TGTGCCAGCAGTTACCCTCCCGGGGTGACGAACACTGAAGCTTTCTTT	CASSYPPGVTNTEAFF